This TCR beta chain originates from a study of blood T cell repertoires in COVID-19. Study in general: Sites across the United States, Italy and Spain contributed samples from acute and convalescent COVID-19. From T cells, B-cell-depleted T cells, or PBMCs came the material, which was cDNA or gDNA.

Using immunoSEQ multiplex PCR, the repertoire was profiled, and TCRdb retains in-frame clones only, with some absent. The repertoire holds approximately 60,000 clones, with around four fifths as singletons. V gave up 4 bases and J gave up 0 bases, with 9 bases separating them. The CDR3 covers 15 residues. Per germline, CDR1 LNHDA and CDR2 SQIVND (reference sequence). The sequence came from a man aged 55-75 years with COVID-19, enrolled during active disease. The chain combines TRBV19 with TRBJ1-4; D gene uncertain. The sample taken for sequencing was peripheral blood. CDR3 nucleotides: TGTGCCAGTAGTAAAGCCGGTTCAACTAATGAAAAACTGTTTTTT. This codes for CASSKAGSTNEKLFF.